A single sample is the source of the 21 T cell receptor beta chains below, sequenced in a study of blood T cells in healthy people across ages. A sample-barcoded 5' primer and a J-beta primer mix were used in a second PCR of roughly 6 to 12 cycles. TCRdb reprocessed the 5' RACE reads via MiXCR and lists one record per CDR3 protein. The repertoire holds a few hundred thousand distinct CDR3 sequences, with roughly a quarter as singletons. Specimen: blood. The receptors were sampled from a woman between 65 and 79 years old in good health.

Only a few counts were recorded for this clonotype. The chain combines TRBV7-2 with TRBJ2-5; TRBD2 is a possible D gene (6 bases). With 5 bases removed from V and 5 bases from J, the gap between germline ends came to 21 bases. This CDR3 has 16 residues. Germline V gene data show CDR1 as SGHTA and CDR2 as FQGNSA. The CDR3 DNA reads as TGTGCCAGCAGCCCTTCGGCGGGGCGCATGGGGGAGACCCAGTACTTC. As protein: CASSPSAGRMGETQYF.

A single count supports this clonotype. The J gene is TRBJ2-2, the V gene TRBV7-3; D unclear. The V gene lost 0 bases and the J gene lost 6 bases, with 8 bases spanning the gap. CDR1 SGHTA and CDR2 FQGTGA come from the germline V gene. The CDR3 consists of 14 residues. The CDR3 here is CASSLTAGPGELFF. In DNA, the CDR3 is TGTGCCAGCAGCTTAACCGCAGGTCCCGGGGAGCTGTTTTTT. Drawing the rest from reference TRBV7-3 and TRBJ2-2, the complete variable domain is GAGVSQTPSNKVTEKGKYVELRCDPISGHTALYWYRQSLGQGPEFLIYFQGTGAADDSGLPNDRFFAVRPEGSVSTLKIQRTERGDSAVYLCASSLTAGPGELFFGEGSRLTVL.

The chain joins TRBV7-2 to TRBJ2-6; no clear D. Trimming pared 6 bases from V and 12 bases from J, leaving 18 bases between. This CDR3 has 14 amino acids. CDR1 and CDR2 (germline): SGHTA, FQGNSA. The chain's CDR3 is CASRPDWVLGVLTF. The CDR3 DNA reads as TGTGCCAGCAGACCCGATTGGGTTTTGGGCGTCCTGACTTTC.

This clonotype was counted between two and nine times. The rearrangement links TRBV30 to TRBJ1-4; tentative D call: TRBD1 (6 bases). V was pared by 3 bases and J by 8 bases, with 13 bases between. Germline CDR1 is GTSNPN and CDR2 is SVGIG (reference sequence). This CDR3 is 13 amino acids long. CDR3 loop: CAWREPGTEKLFF. The DNA for the CDR3 is TGTGCCTGGAGAGAGCCCGGGACAGAAAAACTGTTTTTT.

The chain carries TRBV5-1 and TRBJ2-7; D unresolved. CDR3 size: 13 residues. Germline V CDR1 and CDR2: SGHRS, YFSETQ. V lost 2 bases and J 6 bases, leaving 12 bases between the germline ends. The CDR3 bases are TGCGCCAGCAGCTTTTTACCCGGGCGCGAGCAGTACTTC. It specifies CASSFLPGREQYF.

There are a few counts of this clonotype. This chain connects TRBV7-2 to TRBJ1-5, with a tentative D call TRBD1 (6 bases). Trimming cost V 5 bases and J 4 bases, with 18 bases left between them. Germline V gene lookup returns CDR1 SGHTA and CDR2 FQGNSA. The CDR3 is 16 amino acids. Here the CDR3 reads CASSPLLTGLNQPQHF. CDR3 nucleotide sequence: TGTGCCAGCAGCCCCCTCCTTACAGGGCTTAATCAGCCCCAGCATTTT.

This clonotype was observed a few times. The rearrangement links TRBV7-3 to TRBJ2-1; 11 bases align to TRBD1. The CDR3 is 16 amino acids. CDR1 is SGHTA, CDR2 FQGTGA, per germline. Losses at the gene ends were 3 bases for V and 3 bases for J; bases not matched to a gene: 4. In DNA, the CDR3 is TGTGCCAGCAGCTTCAGGGACAGGGGGGGCTACAATGAGCAGTTCTTC. Its translation is CASSFRDRGGYNEQFF.

This clonotype was observed a single time. The gene calls are TRBV19 and TRBJ2-1; D unresolved. Trimming left V 5 bases short and J 2 bases short, with 4 bases between. The germline CDR1 and CDR2 sequences are LNHDA and SQIVND (reference sequence). This CDR3 comprises 12 residues. Written as DNA, the CDR3 is TGTGCCAGTAGTGAGGCCTACAATGAGCAGTTCTTC. Its translation: CASSEAYNEQFF.

This clonotype was recorded many times. The CDR3 coding sequence is TGTGCCAGCAGTGAACCACGATCTGGGGCCAACGTCCTGACTTTC. Translated, it gives CASSEPRSGANVLTF. The rearrangement joins TRBV6-1 to TRBJ2-6, with D unclear. Germline CDR1 MNHNS, CDR2 SASEGT. Trimming left V 2 bases short and J 1 base short, with 6 bases between. The CDR3 extends over 15 amino acids.

The chain links TRBV20-1 to TRBJ2-2; D is perhaps TRBD1 or TRBD2 (5 bases each). Germline V gives CDR1 DFQATT, CDR2 SNEGSKA (reference sequence). V lost 1 base, J lost 2 bases, and 8 bases lay in between. The length of the CDR3 is 14 residues. CDR3 DNA: TGCAGTGCTAGAGGAGGGGCCAACACCGGGGAGCTGTTTTTT. This codes for CSARGGANTGELFF.

This clonotype turned up a few times. V is TRBV15 and J is TRBJ1-3, with D uncertain. The CDR3 extends over 15 amino acids. Germline assignment: CDR1 LNHNV and CDR2 YYDKDF (reference sequence). V was shortened by 3 bases and J by 4 bases, with 13 bases between the two germline ends. In DNA, the CDR3 is TGTGCCACCAGCAGGCCGAATGGGTACGGAAACACCATATATTTT. Its translation: CATSRPNGYGNTIYF.

Here the CDR3 DNA reads TGTGCCAGCAGTTACTCGATGGTCCGTGTAGCCGATACGCAGTATTTT. Its translation: CASSYSMVRVADTQYF. The chain uses TRBV6-2 or TRBV6-3 and TRBJ2-3; D is ambiguous. V lost 0 bases and J lost 6, with 16 bases in between. CDR1 and CDR2 from the germline V gene are MNHEY and SVGEGT. The CDR3 consists of 16 residues.

This chain links TRBV7-2 with TRBJ1-2; D not certain. V was cut by 2 bases and J by 7 bases, with 8 bases left in between. The CDR3 runs 12 residues. Germline CDR1 SGHTA, CDR2 FQGNSA. DNA of the CDR3: TGTGCCAGCAGCTTAATGGGTCGTGGCTACACCTTC. Translation gives CASSLMGRGYTF.

V gene TRBV2 combines with J gene TRBJ2-5; the D gene is possibly TRBD1 (6 bases). The J call is uncertain, as TRBJ2-1 better fits the DNA end. Germline CDR1 reads SNHLY; CDR2 reads FYNNEI. CDR3 length: 12 residues. The CDR3 is CASSEARGEQFF. CDR3 in DNA: TGTGCCAGCAGTGAAGCTAGGGGGGAGCAGTTCTTC.

This clonotype was found many times. The chain employs TRBV29-1 and TRBJ2-7, with TRBD1 matching over 7 bases. This CDR3 comprises 14 residues. V shed 3 bases and J 2 bases; nucleotides not matched to a gene: 7. Germline values: CDR1 SQVTM, CDR2 ANQGSEA. CDR3 region: CSVEPLQGPYEQYF. The CDR3 DNA reads TGCAGCGTTGAGCCCCTACAGGGGCCCTACGAGCAGTACTTC.

The J gene is TRBJ1-2, the V gene TRBV5-1; 11 bases fit TRBD1. In germline, CDR1 is SGHRS, CDR2 YFSETQ. V lost 3 bases, J lost 6 bases, and 7 bases stayed unmatched. The CDR3 has 15 residues. CDR3 DNA sequence: TGCGCCAGCAGCTCAGGACAGGGGGCGATAAATGGCTACACCTTC. Translating it yields CASSSGQGAINGYTF. Together with reference TRBV5-1 and TRBJ1-2, the CDR3 gives the full variable domain: KAGVTQTPRYLIKTRGQQVTLSCSPISGHRSVSWYQQTPGQGLQFLFEYFSETQRNKGNFPGRFSGRQFSNSRSEMNVSTLELGDSALYLCASSSGQGAINGYTFGSGTRLTVV.

The V gene is TRBV7-2, the J gene TRBJ2-3; 9 nucleotides match TRBD1. This CDR3 region has 15 residues. With 3 bases clipped from V and 6 bases from J, the junction kept 7 bases outside the gene matches. Germline-derived CDR1 and CDR2 are SGHTA and FQGNSA. The CDR3 is CASSFTGGGVDTQYF. CDR3 DNA sequence: TGTGCCAGCAGCTTCACAGGGGGCGGAGTGGATACGCAGTATTTT.

This clonotype was counted between two and nine times. The rearrangement uses TRBV6-5 and TRBJ1-1; D possibly corresponds to TRBD1 (5 bases). Germline V lookup: CDR1 MNHEY, CDR2 SVGAGI. The CDR3 extends over 13 amino acids. V was trimmed by 4 bases and J by 10 bases, leaving 16 bases between them. Here the CDR3 DNA reads TGTGCCAGCAGTTCAGGGATCTCAGGCCGAGCTTTCTTT. It translates to CASSSGISGRAFF.

V is TRBV5-1 and J is TRBJ1-2; perhaps TRBD1 as D (6 bases). The CDR3 contains 13 residues. The V end lost 1 base, the J end lost 8 bases, and 12 bases lay between the germline ends. Germline-derived CDR1 and CDR2 are SGHRS and YFSETQ. In DNA form, the CDR3 reads TGCGCCAGCAGCTTGAACAGGGTTTCAGGCTACACCTTC. Its protein is CASSLNRVSGYTF.

This chain joins TRBV14 and TRBJ2-5; D gene unclear. The J call may be incorrect, as the DNA end agrees better with TRBJ2-7. This CDR3 is built from 11 residues. Germline V CDR1 and CDR2: SGHDN, FVKESK. The chain's CDR3 is CASSQYYEQYF. In DNA form, the CDR3 reads TGTGCCAGCAGCCAATACTACGAGCAGTACTTC.

The chain carries TRBV30 and TRBJ2-1, with 10 bases lining up with TRBD2. This CDR3 is 14 amino acids long. Germline V lookup: CDR1 GTSNPN, CDR2 SVGIG (reference sequence). V shed 2 bases, J shed 8 bases, and the junction held 6 bases outside the gene matches. The CDR3 DNA follows: TGTGCCTGGAGTCAGCGGGGGGGCCAGGATGAGCAGTTCTTC. It codes for CAWSQRGGQDEQFF.